This paragraph covers one TCR beta chain sequence. As yet, its antigen is unknown. This CDR3 is 16 amino acids long. Trimming at V came to 0 bases and at J to 3 bases, leaving 8 bases not matched to a gene. Looked up from germline, CDR1 is MRHNA and CDR2 is SNTAGT. This sample is part of a study of cytomegalovirus exposure and HLA in healthy donors. For the study at large: Within an early data release were tens of millions of unique TCRs drawn from HLA-typed donors.

The PCR used 60 Vbeta and 13 Jbeta primers. Method: immunoSEQ multiplex PCR; TCRdb's copy keeps in-frame clones and lacks some. The sample consists of 100,000 or so clones, approximately 78% of them appearing once. Study results and caveats: Reports state that TCR beta sequences accurately predicted most subjects' HLA-A and HLA-B alleles. By a later analysis, the bulk of CMV-associated TCR beta chains appeared HLA-restricted. In a later analysis, HLA-associated beta chains showed higher expansion and lower generation probabilities than comparable chains.

The clonotype originates from a woman between 40 and 50 years old in good health and CMV-seropositive. The sequenced sample consisted of PBMCs. This chain connects TRBV6-4 to TRBJ2-7; TRBD2 matches 7 bases. The CDR3, as DNA: TGTGCCAGCAGTGACTCGAAGGGAGGGAGCGGCTACGAGCAGTACTTC. This codes for CASSDSKGGSGYEQYF.